This T cell receptor (beta chain) originates from a study of T cell responses to AZD1222 COVID-19 vaccine. General observations from the study: Recipients of two AZD1222 doses showed rising Spike-specific TCR breadth and depth. Clonal diversity was possibly underestimated; the donors were predominantly white British and more often female.

Germline loops: CDR1 SGHTA, CDR2 FQGNSA. The CDR3 length is 13 residues. V was trimmed by 5 bases and J by 5 bases, leaving 10 bases between them. Clones were read by immunoSEQ multiplex PCR, and TCRdb kept only the in-frame ones, dropping some. Of some 120,000 clones listed, around 81% are singletons. This clone was observed a single time. The antigen is unknown. This TCR came from an adult in good health. V usage is TRBV7-2 and J usage is TRBJ1-5, with no clear D. The source was peripheral blood, collected on day 0 of AZD1222 vaccination. The CDR3 loop is CASSAWTDQPQHF. CDR3 coding DNA: TGTGCCAGCAGCGCTTGGACGGATCAGCCCCAGCATTTT.